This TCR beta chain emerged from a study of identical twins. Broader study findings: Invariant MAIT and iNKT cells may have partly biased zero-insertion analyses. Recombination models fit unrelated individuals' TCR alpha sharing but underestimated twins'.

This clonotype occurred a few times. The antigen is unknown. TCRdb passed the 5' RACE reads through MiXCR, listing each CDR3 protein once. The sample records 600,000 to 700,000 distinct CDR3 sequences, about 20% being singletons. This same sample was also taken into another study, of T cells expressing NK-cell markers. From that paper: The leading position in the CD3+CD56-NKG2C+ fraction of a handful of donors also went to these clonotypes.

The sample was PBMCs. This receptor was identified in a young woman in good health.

The CDR3 is CSVGGTGGRPDTQYF. The DNA for the CDR3 is TGCAGCGTTGGAGGGACAGGGGGAAGACCAGATACGCAGTATTTT. The chain uses TRBV29-1 and TRBJ2-3; 11 bases are shared with TRBD1. The germline V gene encodes CDR1 SQVTM and CDR2 ANQGSEA. With 4 bases clipped from V and 4 bases from J, the junction kept 7 bases outside the gene matches. The CDR3 totals 15 residues.